This TCR beta chain was found in a study of T-cell reconstitution after alpha-beta-depleted transplantation in children. Study results and caveats: For some patients, TCRbeta diversity was high at day 60 because of recipient T cells and thymic progenitors that survived. T-cell counts and diversity were attributed mostly to newly produced T cells one year after transplant. Reportedly, alpha-beta T cells present about two months post-transplant originated from several hundred expanded clones of graft origin.

Ten or more counts support this clonotype. Its specificity is not known. CDR3 length: 13 amino acids. Germline V gene lookup returns CDR1 SNHLY and CDR2 FYNNEI. Trimming shortened V by 7 bases and J by 7 bases, and 13 bases separated the two germline ends. For TCRbeta, the library was prepared with unique molecular identifiers. TCRdb passed the PCR reads through MiXCR, listing each CDR3 protein once. The table lists 670,000 or so distinct CDR3 sequences, 10% to 15% of them singletons. The starting material was PBMCs, obtained before TCRalphabeta/CD19-depleted stem cell transplant. The J gene is TRBJ2-2, the V gene TRBV2; TRBD1 might be the D (5 bases). The receptor was derived from a girl aged 2 to 9 with congenital amegakaryocytic thrombocytopenia, due to receive a stem cell transplant. CDR3 coding DNA: TGTGCCAGCAACAGAAGGGGTTTCGGGGAGCTGTTTTTT. It translates to CASNRRGFGELFF.